Following are 30 T cell receptor beta chains from one sample sequenced in a study of cytomegalovirus exposure and HLA in healthy donors. A multiplex PCR was run with 60 Vbeta primers and 13 Jbeta primers. Sequencing used immunoSEQ multiplex PCR; TCRdb keeps in-frame clones, though not all of them. Found here are 240,000 or so clones, around 80% of them singletons; the top ten hold around 8.6%. Sequencing input: PBMCs. All receptors derive from a woman in her sixties in good health and CMV-seropositive.

The CDR3: CASRSGSSYNEQFF. The CDR3 bases are TGTGCCAGCAGGAGCGGGAGCTCCTACAATGAGCAGTTCTTC. The chain employs TRBV2 and TRBJ2-1; TRBD2 matches at 8 bases. This CDR3 is built from 14 residues. The germline V gene has CDR1 SNHLY and CDR2 FYNNEI. The ends lost 6 bases at V and 0 bases at J; junction bases unmatched: 1.

CDR3 in DNA: TGTGCCAGCAGCTTACGATCGGGGGGCAACATTCAGTACTTC. This translates into CASSLRSGGNIQYF. The chain is built from TRBV7-9 and TRBJ2-4, with a weak D call TRBD2 (7 bases). Trimming stripped 2 bases from V and 7 bases from J, with 12 bases between. CDR1 is SEHNR and CDR2 is FQNEAQ in the germline V gene (reference sequence). The CDR3 contains 14 residues.

In its sample, this clone was seen once. The chain employs TRBV19 and TRBJ1-1; tentatively, D is TRBD1 (5 bases). CDR3 length: 13 amino acids. Germline V gene data show CDR1 as LNHDA and CDR2 as SQIVND (reference sequence). V was clipped by 5 bases and J by 2 bases, with 9 bases between them. CDR3 sequence reads: CASSDRLNTEAFF. CDR3 in DNA: TGTGCCAGTAGTGACAGACTTAACACTGAAGCTTTCTTT.

The table lists this clone with a few counts. Distinct nucleotide sequences in the sample also encode this CDR3. This chain links TRBV10-3 with TRBJ1-2; 8 bases align to TRBD1. V lost 6 bases and J lost 8; bases outside the gene matches: 5. Germline V lookup: CDR1 ENHRY, CDR2 SYGVKD. The length of the CDR3 is 12 residues. The CDR3 DNA is TGTGCCATCAGCAGGACAGGGTTGGGCTACACCTTC. Its protein is CAISRTGLGYTF.

The sample holds one count of this clone. V is TRBV5-3 and J is TRBJ2-7; 8 bases agree with TRBD2. TRBV5-3 is an ORF, and what it does is uncertain. J gave up 1 base and V 5 bases, and 17 bases lay outside the gene matches. CDR3 length equals 18 residues. CDR3 in amino acids: CARSMGQLNGRDSYEQYF. DNA of the CDR3: TGTGCCAGAAGTATGGGGCAGTTAAACGGGAGGGATTCCTACGAGCAGTACTTC.

CDR3 nucleotide sequence: TGTGCCAGCAGCCGGTGGACTAGCGGGAGCACCGGGGAGCTGTTTTTT. Its protein product is CASSRWTSGSTGELFF. This chain connects TRBV4-2 to TRBJ2-2; 13 nucleotides align to TRBD2. In germline, CDR1 is LGHNA, CDR2 YNFKEQ. This CDR3 contains 16 residues. V trimming: 4 bases; J trimming: 4 bases; junction bases outside the gene matches: 3.

The chain has TRBV11-1 and TRBJ2-7; TRBD1 agrees at 7 bases. The CDR3 is 12 amino acids. V shed 2 bases and J 6 bases; nucleotides not matched to a gene: 1. CDR1 SGHAT and CDR2 FQDESV come from the germline V gene (reference sequence). The CDR3 bases are TGTGCCAGCAGCTTAAACAGGGGCGAGCAGTACTTC. Its protein is CASSLNRGEQYF. Full variable domain (outside the CDR3, taken from reference TRBV11-1 and TRBJ2-7): EAEVAQSPRYKITEKSQAVAFWCDPISGHATLYWYRQILGQGPELLVQFQDESVVDDSQLPKDRFSAERLKGVDSTLKIQPAELGDSAMYLCASSLNRGEQYFGPGTRLTVT.

This sequence joins TRBV6-4 and TRBJ2-5; TRBD2 aligns across 11 bases. Near its end, the DNA agrees better with TRBJ2-7, so the J call may be wrong. Germline assignment: CDR1 MRHNA and CDR2 SNTAGT. The CDR3 extends over 15 amino acids. DNA for the CDR3: TGTGCCAGCAGTGCCTCACTAGCGGGAGTGGACGAGCAGTACTTC. Its translation is CASSASLAGVDEQYF.

The CDR3 here is CASSLDRGGWNQPQHF. In DNA, the CDR3 is TGTGCCAGCAGCTTAGATCGGGGAGGTTGGAATCAGCCCCAGCATTTT. V gene TRBV7-9 combines with J gene TRBJ1-5, with D unresolved. In germline, CDR1 is SEHNR, CDR2 FQNEAQ (reference sequence). Between the trimmed V and J ends, which lost 1 base and 4 bases, there was a span of 14 bases. The CDR3 extends over 16 amino acids.

This clone has just a few counts. The V and J genes are TRBV7-9 and TRBJ2-3; D not certain. The CDR3 length is 16 residues. The V gene lost 2 bases and the J gene lost 6 bases, with 18 bases spanning the gap. Looked up from germline, CDR1 is SEHNR and CDR2 is FQNEAQ (reference sequence). This chain's CDR3 is CASSLKVGGLQDTQYF. The CDR3 DNA reads as TGTGCCAGCAGCTTAAAGGTTGGCGGTCTCCAGGATACGCAGTATTTT.

The rearrangement joins TRBV29-1 to TRBJ2-1, with no clear D. The CDR3 loop spans 14 amino acids. Trimming removed 3 bases at V and 8 bases at J, with 17 bases between. CDR1 SQVTM and CDR2 ANQGSEA come from the germline V gene. CDR3 amino acids: CSVDPTSIGYEQFF. DNA for the CDR3: TGCAGCGTTGACCCAACATCGATCGGGTATGAGCAGTTCTTC.

V gene TRBV6-1 combines with J gene TRBJ2-7, with 7 bases that match TRBD1. Germline V gene sequence: CDR1 MNHNS, CDR2 SASEGT. The V and J ends lost 4 bases and 3 bases, in that order; junction bases with no gene match: 3. This CDR3 contains 13 residues. CDR3 protein: CASSVPGGYEQYF. The CDR3 DNA sequence: TGTGCCAGCAGTGTGCCAGGGGGCTACGAGCAGTACTTC.

The chain joins TRBV18 to TRBJ2-2; the D is unclear. Per the germline V gene, CDR1 is KGHSH and CDR2 is LQKENI. This CDR3 is built from 15 residues. V lost 1 base and J 3 bases, leaving 9 bases between the germline ends. CDR3 sequence reads: CASSPLQSHTGELFF. In nucleotides, the CDR3 is TGTGCCAGCTCACCACTACAGTCCCACACCGGGGAGCTGTTTTTT.

V is TRBV29-1 and J is TRBJ2-1, with 10 bases that match TRBD2. This CDR3 comprises 13 residues. J was trimmed by 10 bases and V by 6 bases; bases with no gene match: 9. The germline gives CDR1 SQVTM, CDR2 ANQGSEA. In DNA form, the CDR3 reads TGCAGCGTCGCTGAGCGGGAGGGCCGCGAGCAGTTCTTC. Amino acids: CSVAEREGREQFF.

Here the CDR3 reads CASSLVLGGYTF. The CDR3 coding sequence is TGTGCCAGCAGCCTTGTTTTGGGCGGCTACACCTTC. The V and J genes are TRBV7-9 and TRBJ1-2; D call uncertain. Germline V gene lookup returns CDR1 SEHNR and CDR2 FQNEAQ (reference sequence). The CDR3 contains 12 residues. Between the trimmed V and J ends, which lost 5 bases and 8 bases, there was a span of 12 bases.

This clone was found once. The V gene is TRBV4-1, the J gene TRBJ2-1; 7 bases are a match to TRBD2. Trimming at V came to 6 bases and at J to 3 bases, leaving 8 bases not matched to a gene. There are 15 residues in the CDR3. Germline V gene lookup returns CDR1 MGHRA and CDR2 YSYEKL. The CDR3 loop is CASREGLAVYNEQFF. CDR3 DNA sequence: TGCGCCAGCAGGGAGGGGCTAGCGGTCTACAATGAGCAGTTCTTC.

The rearrangement links TRBV6-1 to TRBJ1-1; TRBD1 matches at 8 bases. Looked up from germline, CDR1 is MNHNS and CDR2 is SASEGT. CDR3 length: 14 amino acids. V lost 7 bases and J lost 3; bases outside the gene matches: 7. The CDR3 spells CASIWTGRDTEAFF. CDR3 DNA sequence: TGTGCCAGCATTTGGACAGGGCGGGACACTGAAGCTTTCTTT.

The chain links TRBV7-9 to TRBJ2-7, with 9 bases matching TRBD2. This CDR3 is 12 amino acids long. Trimming cost V 8 bases and J 2 bases; bases outside gene matches: 1. Germline V gives CDR1 SEHNR, CDR2 FQNEAQ (reference sequence). The CDR3 nucleotides read TGTGCCAGCGGCGGGAGGGCCTACGAGCAGTACTTC. Translation: CASGGRAYEQYF.

The CDR3 DNA reads as TGTGCCAGCAGTTACGGGGGGGGAACCCAGTACTTC. It specifies CASSYGGGTQYF. The V and J genes are TRBV6-6 and TRBJ2-5; 7 bases fit TRBD2. Germline CDR1 is MNHNY and CDR2 is SVGAGI (reference sequence). CDR3 length equals 12 residues. The V segment lost 2 bases and the J segment 8 bases; nucleotides outside the gene matches: 2.

The V and J genes are TRBV5-1 and TRBJ2-1, with 8 bases fitting TRBD1. V dropped 5 bases and J dropped 7; count of bases not matched to a gene: 5. Germline CDR1 and CDR2: SGHRS and YFSETQ. This CDR3 region has 13 residues. As DNA, the CDR3 is TGCGCCAGCAGAGACAGGGGTGGTAATGAGCAGTTCTTC. Translated, it gives CASRDRGGNEQFF.

The chain couples TRBV5-5 to TRBJ2-3, with TRBD2 as a possible D gene (5 bases). From germline, CDR1 is SGHKS and CDR2 YYEKEE (reference sequence). Deletions cut 3 bases from V and 3 bases from J, with 17 bases between. The CDR3 consists of 16 residues. In DNA form, the CDR3 reads TGTGCCAGCAGCTGGAGGCAGGTTCATGGGACAGATACGCAGTATTTT. It specifies CASSWRQVHGTDTQYF. Variable domain in full (rest from reference TRBV5-5 and TRBJ2-3): DAGVTQSPTHLIKTRGQQVTLRCSPISGHKSVSWYQQVLGQGPQFIFQYYEKEERGRGNFPDRFSARQFPNYSSELNVNALLLGDSALYLCASSWRQVHGTDTQYFGPGTRLTVL.

The CDR3 DNA reads TGCGCCAGCAAACTGACTAGCGCCCATGAGCAGTTCTTC. As protein: CASKLTSAHEQFF. The rearrangement links TRBV5-1 to TRBJ2-1; 8 bases are a match to TRBD2. With 6 bases clipped from V and 8 bases from J, the junction kept 7 bases outside the gene matches. Germline V gives CDR1 SGHRS, CDR2 YFSETQ. CDR3 length equals 13 residues.

The chain recombines TRBV28 with TRBJ2-5; 8 nucleotides align to TRBD1. V gave up 6 bases and J gave up 5 bases; unmatched junction bases: 8. CDR1 is MDHEN and CDR2 is SYDVKM in the germline V gene. CDR3 length: 14 amino acids. The CDR3 loop is CASSPQGARETQYF. The CDR3 DNA reads TGTGCCAGCAGCCCTCAGGGGGCGAGGGAGACCCAGTACTTC.

As DNA, the CDR3 is TGTGCCATCAGTAAGGGGCGGGACGCTCAGAACACTGAAGCTTTCTTT. This sequence encodes CAISKGRDAQNTEAFF. The rearrangement links TRBV10-3 to TRBJ1-1, with TRBD1 as a possible D gene (5 bases). This CDR3 spans 16 amino acids. V lost 5 bases, J lost 1 base, and 17 bases lay in between. Germline V gives CDR1 ENHRY, CDR2 SYGVKD.

This clone was recorded only once. The rearrangement uses TRBV18 and TRBJ1-3, with D maybe TRBD1 (5 bases). With 4 bases removed from V and 9 bases from J, the gap between germline ends came to 19 bases. CDR1 is KGHSH and CDR2 is LQKENI in the germline V gene. The CDR3 length is 15 residues. CDR3 region: CASSLGHATLFTIYF. The CDR3 nucleotides are TGTGCCAGCTCACTAGGACACGCTACTCTATTCACCATATATTTT.

The chain joins TRBV10-3 to TRBJ2-7; possible D gene TRBD2, 6 bases. The germline gives CDR1 ENHRY, CDR2 SYGVKD. V was cut by 6 bases and J by 2 bases, with 17 bases left in between. The CDR3 contains 15 residues. CDR3 nucleotides: TGTGCCATCAGCGCAGGATTAGCGGCCCCCTACGAGCAGTACTTC. This translates into CAISAGLAAPYEQYF.

The chain couples TRBV2 to TRBJ2-7; 7 positions agree with TRBD1. Trimming removed 8 bases from V and 2 bases from J; junction bases left unmatched: 9. The germline V gene has CDR1 SNHLY and CDR2 FYNNEI. The CDR3 is 14 amino acids. The CDR3: CASQRQGDAYEQYF. For the CDR3, the DNA is TGTGCCAGCCAGCGGCAGGGGGACGCCTACGAGCAGTACTTC.

The J gene is TRBJ2-7, the V gene TRBV19, with 8 bases lining up with TRBD2. The V gene's germline CDR1 is LNHDA and CDR2 SQIVND (reference sequence). Trimming at V came to 4 bases and at J to 6 bases, leaving 14 bases not matched to a gene. The length of the CDR3 is 16 residues. CDR3 in amino acids: CASSTTRSGTGSEQYF. In DNA, the CDR3 is TGTGCCAGTAGTACCACCCGTAGCGGGACCGGGAGCGAGCAGTACTTC.

On this clone: An end of the junction differs from the germline gene, which may be a read error. The chain is built from TRBV7-9 and TRBJ2-1, with no clear D. The CDR3 contains 13 residues. Per germline, CDR1 SEHNR and CDR2 FQNEAQ (reference sequence). This CDR3 is CSSSYSSYNEQFF. DNA of the CDR3: TGTTCCAGCAGCTACAGCTCCTACAATGAGCAGTTCTTC.

This clone has a handful of counts. The chain joins TRBV9 to TRBJ1-1; TRBD1 matches at 8 bases. V shed 3 bases and J 11 bases; nucleotides not matched to a gene: 9. Germline-derived CDR1 and CDR2 are SGDLS and YYNGEE. The CDR3 covers 13 residues. CDR3 protein: CASSAPRQGPAFF. CDR3 coding DNA: TGTGCCAGCAGCGCCCCGCGACAGGGGCCGGCTTTCTTT.